This T cell receptor beta chain was found in a study of human T cells and chemical hapten exposure. Study information: The sensitizer, 2% DPC, was used on around 2 cm by around 2 cm of upper inner arm skin. Patients, chiefly female, had alopecia areata, totalis or universalis.

Via MiXCR, TCRdb re-called the RACE reads, giving one row per CDR3 protein. The table records about 120,000 distinct CDR3 sequences, about 11% of them present only once. This CDR3 is built from 19 residues. Germline CDR1 is LGHNA and CDR2 is YSLEER. V was pared by 0 bases and J by 4 bases, with 9 bases of the junction left unmatched. Study-wide results and limits: TCRs exceeding 1 in 1000 frequency stayed unchanged with DPC sensitization.

This clonotype has just a few counts. Its target is not known. Time point reported: patch test 3, about 24 weeks after DPC sensitization. Treatment meaning: therapeutic diphenylcyclopropenone sensitization with weekly scalp DPC. Blood collection took place prior to placing each patch test. This sequence was found in a woman between 50 and 59 years old with alopecia areata. Some clones in this sample may be carry-over from other donors' samples. The material was whole blood, obtained in connection with sensitization to the hapten diphenylcyclopropenone (DPC). The V and J genes are TRBV4-3 and TRBJ2-6, with 10 bases aligning to TRBD1. CDR3 in DNA: TGCGCCAGCAGCCAAGATCGAAGACAGGGGGCGCCAGGGGCCAACGTCCTGACTTTC. Its protein is CASSQDRRQGAPGANVLTF.